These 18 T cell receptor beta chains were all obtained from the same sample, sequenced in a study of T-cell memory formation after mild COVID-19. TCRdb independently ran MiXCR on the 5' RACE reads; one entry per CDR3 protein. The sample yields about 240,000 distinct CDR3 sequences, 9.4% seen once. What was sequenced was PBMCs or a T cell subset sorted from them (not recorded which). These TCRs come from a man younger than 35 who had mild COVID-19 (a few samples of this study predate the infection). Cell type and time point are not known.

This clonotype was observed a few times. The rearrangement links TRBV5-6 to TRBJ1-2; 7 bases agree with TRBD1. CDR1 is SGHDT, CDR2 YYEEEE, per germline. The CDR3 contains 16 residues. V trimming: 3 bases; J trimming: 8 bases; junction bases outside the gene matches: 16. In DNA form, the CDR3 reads TGTGCCAGCAGCTCGGTATGGCCGGAGGGGGCAGGCGGCTACACCTTC. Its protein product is CASSSVWPEGAGGYTF.

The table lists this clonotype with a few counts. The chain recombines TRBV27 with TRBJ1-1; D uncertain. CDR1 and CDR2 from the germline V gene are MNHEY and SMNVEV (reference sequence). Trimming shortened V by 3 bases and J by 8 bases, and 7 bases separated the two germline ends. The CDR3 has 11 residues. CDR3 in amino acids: CASSFGLEAFF. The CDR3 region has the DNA TGTGCCAGCAGTTTTGGCTTGGAAGCTTTCTTT.

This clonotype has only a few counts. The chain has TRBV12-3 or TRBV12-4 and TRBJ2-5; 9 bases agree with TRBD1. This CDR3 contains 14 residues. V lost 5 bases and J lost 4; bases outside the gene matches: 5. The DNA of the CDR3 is TGTGCCAGCAGTCCCGGGGACAGGGCAGAGACCCAGTACTTC. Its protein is CASSPGDRAETQYF.

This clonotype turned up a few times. For the CDR3, the DNA is TGTGCCAGCAGGATTACTAGCGGGATAGGAGAGACCCAGTACTTC. This codes for CASRITSGIGETQYF. J is TRBJ2-5 and V is TRBV6-6, with 10 nucleotides matching TRBD2. Trimming cost V 6 bases and J 4 bases; bases outside gene matches: 8. This CDR3 is 15 amino acids long. Germline CDR1 MNHNY, CDR2 SVGAGI (reference sequence).

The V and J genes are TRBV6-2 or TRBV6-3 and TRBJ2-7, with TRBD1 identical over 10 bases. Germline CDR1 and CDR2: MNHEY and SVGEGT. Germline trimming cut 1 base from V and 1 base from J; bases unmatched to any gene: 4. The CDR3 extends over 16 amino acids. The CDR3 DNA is TGTGCCAGCAGTTACTTTGGGACAGGGGTTTCCTACGAGCAGTACTTC. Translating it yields CASSYFGTGVSYEQYF.

The CDR3 protein is CASRKVGGRSNTEAFF. For the CDR3, the DNA is TGTGCCAGCAGAAAGGTGGGGGGGCGATCGAACACTGAAGCTTTCTTT. The rearrangement joins TRBV6-5 to TRBJ1-1; the D gene is possibly TRBD1 (6 bases). V dropped 6 bases and J dropped 1 base, with 18 bases sitting between them. The length of the CDR3 is 16 residues. CDR1 MNHEY and CDR2 SVGAGI come from the germline V gene.

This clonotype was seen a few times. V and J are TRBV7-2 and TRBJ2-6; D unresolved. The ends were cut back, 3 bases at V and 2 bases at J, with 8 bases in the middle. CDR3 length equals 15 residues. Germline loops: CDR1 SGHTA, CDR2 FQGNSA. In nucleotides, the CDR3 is TGTGCCAGCAGCTTCAATGCCCCTGGGGCCAACGTCCTGACTTTC. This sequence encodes CASSFNAPGANVLTF. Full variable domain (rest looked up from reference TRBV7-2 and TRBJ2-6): GAGVSQSPSNKVTEKGKDVELRCDPISGHTALYWYRQSLGQGLEFLIYFQGNSAPDKSGLPSDRFSAERTGGSVSTLTIQRTQQEDSAVYLCASSFNAPGANVLTFGAGSRLTVL.

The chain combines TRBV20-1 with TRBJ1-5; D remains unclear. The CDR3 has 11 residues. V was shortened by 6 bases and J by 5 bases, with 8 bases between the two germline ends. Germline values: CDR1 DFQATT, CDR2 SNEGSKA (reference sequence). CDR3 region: CSATGDQPQHF. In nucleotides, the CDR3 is TGCAGTGCCACCGGGGATCAGCCCCAGCATTTT.

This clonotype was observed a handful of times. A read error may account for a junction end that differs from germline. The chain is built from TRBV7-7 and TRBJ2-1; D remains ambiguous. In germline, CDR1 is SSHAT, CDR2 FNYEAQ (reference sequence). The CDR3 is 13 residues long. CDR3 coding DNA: TGTGCTAGCAGTTTAACGCAATCGGGTGAGCAGTTCTTC. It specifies CASSLTQSGEQFF.

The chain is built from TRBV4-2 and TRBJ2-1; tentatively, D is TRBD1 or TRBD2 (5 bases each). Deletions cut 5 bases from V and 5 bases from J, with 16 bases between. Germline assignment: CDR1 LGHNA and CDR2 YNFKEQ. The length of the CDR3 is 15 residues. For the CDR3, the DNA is TGTGCCAGCAGCAACCGGGACCAGAGGGACAATGAGCAGTTCTTC. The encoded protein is CASSNRDQRDNEQFF.

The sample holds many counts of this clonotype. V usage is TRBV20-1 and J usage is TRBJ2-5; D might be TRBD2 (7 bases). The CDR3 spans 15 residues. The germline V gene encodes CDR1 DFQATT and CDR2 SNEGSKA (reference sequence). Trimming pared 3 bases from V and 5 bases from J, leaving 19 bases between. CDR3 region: CSASLEGGAGETQYF. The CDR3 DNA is TGCAGTGCTAGCCTAGAAGGGGGGGCTGGGGAGACCCAGTACTTC.

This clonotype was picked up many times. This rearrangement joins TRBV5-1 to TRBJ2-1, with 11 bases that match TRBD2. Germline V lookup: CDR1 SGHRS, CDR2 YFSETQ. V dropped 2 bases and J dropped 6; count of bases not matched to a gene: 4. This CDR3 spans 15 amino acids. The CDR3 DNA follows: TGCGCCAGCAGCTTAGGGACTAGCGGCAGCAATGAGCAGTTCTTC. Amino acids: CASSLGTSGSNEQFF.

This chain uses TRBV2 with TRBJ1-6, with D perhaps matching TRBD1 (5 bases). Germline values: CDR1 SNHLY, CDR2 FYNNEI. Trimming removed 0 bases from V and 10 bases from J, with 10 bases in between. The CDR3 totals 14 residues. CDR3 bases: TGTGCCAGCAGTGAAGCAGGGGCGGGATCACCCCTCCACTTT. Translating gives CASSEAGAGSPLHF.

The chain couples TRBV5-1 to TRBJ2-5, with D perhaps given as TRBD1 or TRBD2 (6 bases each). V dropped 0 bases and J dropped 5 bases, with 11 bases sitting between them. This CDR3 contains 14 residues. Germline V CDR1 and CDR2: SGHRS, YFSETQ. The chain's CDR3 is CASSLDGGPETQYF. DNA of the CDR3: TGCGCCAGCAGCTTGGATGGGGGGCCGGAGACCCAGTACTTC.

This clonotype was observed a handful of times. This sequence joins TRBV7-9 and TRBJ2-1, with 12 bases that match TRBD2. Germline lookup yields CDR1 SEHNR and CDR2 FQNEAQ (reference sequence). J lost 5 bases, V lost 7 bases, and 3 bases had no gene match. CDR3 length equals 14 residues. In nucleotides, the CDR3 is TGTGCCAGCACCTGGACTAGCGGGGACAATGAGCAGTTCTTC. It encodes CASTWTSGDNEQFF.

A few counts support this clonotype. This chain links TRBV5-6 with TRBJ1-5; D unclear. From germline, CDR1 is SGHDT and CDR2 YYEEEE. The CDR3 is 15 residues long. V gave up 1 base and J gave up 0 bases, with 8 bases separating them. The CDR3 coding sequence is TGTGCCAGCAGCTTGTGGGCAGCTAGCAATCAGCCCCAGCATTTT. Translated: CASSLWAASNQPQHF.

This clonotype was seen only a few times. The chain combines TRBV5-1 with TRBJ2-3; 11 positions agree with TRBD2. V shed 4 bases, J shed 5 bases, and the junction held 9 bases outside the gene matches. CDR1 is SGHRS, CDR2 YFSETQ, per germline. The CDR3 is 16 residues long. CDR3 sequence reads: CASSVGSGGAGDTQYF. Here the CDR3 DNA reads TGCGCCAGCAGCGTGGGTAGCGGGGGGGCCGGAGATACGCAGTATTTT.

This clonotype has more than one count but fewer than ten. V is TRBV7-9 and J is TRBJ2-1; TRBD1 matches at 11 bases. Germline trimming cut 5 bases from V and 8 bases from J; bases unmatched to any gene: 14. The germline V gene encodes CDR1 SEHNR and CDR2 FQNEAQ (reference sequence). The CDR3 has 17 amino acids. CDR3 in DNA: TGTGCCAGCAGCCCTCCAACCCCCAGGACAGGGGGCGATGAGCAGTTCTTC. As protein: CASSPPTPRTGGDEQFF.